This TCR beta chain emerged from a study of blood T cell repertoires in COVID-19. The CDR3 is made up of 14 amino acids. Germline V CDR1 and CDR2: MNHNY, SVGAGI (reference sequence). Trimming stripped 0 bases from V and 5 bases from J, with 8 bases between. The data were produced by immunoSEQ multiplex PCR, yet TCRdb's version contains in-frame clones alone and is incomplete. The sample holds a few hundred thousand clones, more than 75% seen once. The V gene is TRBV6-6, the J gene TRBJ1-5; D unresolved. The specimen was peripheral blood. This sequence originates from a man aged 35-49 years with acute or convalescent COVID-19. CDR3 sequence (DNA): TGTGCCAGCAGTTACTCAGAGAGGTATCAGCCCCAGCATTTT. The encoded protein is CASSYSERYQPQHF.